A single sample gave rise to the 32 T cell receptor beta chains below, sequenced in a study of CD8+ T cells in alopecia areata. Extracted from the samples, RNA was reverse transcribed into cDNA to serve as the sequencing template. TCRdb's copy holds only in-frame clones and misses some; the assay was immunoSEQ multiplex PCR. The sample has approximately 200,000 clones; 60% are singletons. Treatment denoted: oral pan-JAK inhibitor, 5-10 mg twice daily. Sequencing was performed on CD4+ T cells sorted from blood, taken at week 4, from a patient treated with tofacitinib. These receptors were collected from a human donor with alopecia areata.

The chain is built from TRBV29-1 and TRBJ2-3; maybe TRBD2 (6 bases). Looked up from germline, CDR1 is SQVTM and CDR2 is ANQGSEA. The CDR3 extends over 14 amino acids. V lost 6 bases and J lost 2, with 15 bases in between. The CDR3, as DNA: TGCAGCGTGGGAGGTTCTGGCCCCACAGATACGCAGTATTTT. This gives the protein CSVGGSGPTDTQYF.

The gene calls are TRBV30 and TRBJ1-1; no firm D call. The CDR3 sequence is 14 residues long. Germline values: CDR1 GTSNPN, CDR2 SVGIG (reference sequence). The V end was cut by 4 bases, the J end by 1 base, with 13 bases between. The CDR3, as DNA: TGTGCCTGGAAAGGTGGGCAGCCGAACACTGAAGCTTTCTTT. It is translated as CAWKGGQPNTEAFF. The full variable domain, in which reference TRBV30 and TRBJ1-1 provide the parts outside the CDR3, is SQTIHQWPATLVQPVGSPLSLECTVEGTSNPNLYWYRQAAGRGLQLLFYSVGIGQISSEVPQNLSASRPQDRQFILSSKKLLLSDSGFYLCAWKGGQPNTEAFFGQGTRLTVV.

This chain connects TRBV5-4 to TRBJ2-3; 7 nucleotides align to TRBD1. This CDR3 contains 18 residues. CDR1 and CDR2 from the germline V gene are SGHNT and YYREEE (reference sequence). The V segment lost 0 bases and the J segment 6 bases; nucleotides outside the gene matches: 16. CDR3 residues: CASSLAGEGGVGSDTQYF. The CDR3 DNA is TGTGCCAGCAGCTTGGCCGGGGAAGGGGGCGTTGGATCGGATACGCAGTATTTT.

This chain links TRBV29-1 with TRBJ2-7; tentatively, D is TRBD1 (6 bases). The V and J ends lost 5 bases and 2 bases respectively, with 16 bases between them. The CDR3 totals 14 residues. The V gene's germline CDR1 is SQVTM and CDR2 ANQGSEA. CDR3 loop: CSVLPRDKTYEQYF. DNA for the CDR3: TGCAGCGTTCTCCCTAGGGACAAGACCTACGAGCAGTACTTC.

This clone is a singleton in its sample. The CDR3 protein is CASSTTGFEQYF. The CDR3 coding sequence is TGTGCCAGCAGTACTACAGGGTTCGAGCAGTACTTC. The gene calls are TRBV27 and TRBJ2-7; tentative D call: TRBD1 (6 bases). V lost 5 bases and J lost 6, with 11 bases in between. Germline assignment: CDR1 MNHEY and CDR2 SMNVEV (reference sequence). This CDR3 contains 12 residues.

J is TRBJ1-5 and V is TRBV6-6; D might be TRBD1 (5 bases). V lost 5 bases and J 0 bases, leaving 14 bases between the germline ends. Germline V gives CDR1 MNHNY, CDR2 SVGAGI (reference sequence). The CDR3 runs to 16 residues. The CDR3 reads CASSPYRGDSNQPQHF. DNA for the CDR3: TGTGCCAGCAGTCCCTACCGGGGGGATAGCAATCAGCCCCAGCATTTT.

V gene TRBV2 combines with J gene TRBJ2-5, with a possible D match to TRBD1 (5 bases). The germline V gene has CDR1 SNHLY and CDR2 FYNNEI. V lost 4 bases to trimming and J lost 0 bases, with 15 bases between them. This CDR3 comprises 16 residues. This chain's CDR3 is CASSATLKGYQETQYF. CDR3 DNA: TGTGCCAGCAGTGCGACCCTGAAGGGGTACCAAGAGACCCAGTACTTC.

The chain joins TRBV30 to TRBJ1-5; 9 bases fit TRBD1. The CDR3 contains 15 residues. The germline CDR1 and CDR2 sequences are GTSNPN and SVGIG (reference sequence). Losses at the gene ends were 5 bases for V and 2 bases for J; bases not matched to a gene: 7. In DNA form, the CDR3 reads TGTGCCTGGGGCCTTACAGGGGGCGGCAATCAGCCCCAGCATTTT. Its protein product is CAWGLTGGGNQPQHF.

A few counts support this clone. The chain is built from TRBV27 and TRBJ2-3, with D perhaps TRBD1 or TRBD2 (5 bases each). The CDR3 totals 15 residues. The germline gives CDR1 MNHEY, CDR2 SMNVEV (reference sequence). Deletions cut 1 base from V and 2 bases from J, with 10 bases between. Here the CDR3 DNA reads TGTGCCAGCAGTTTATTAGGGACCAACACAGATACGCAGTATTTT. Amino acid sequence: CASSLLGTNTDTQYF.

The chain joins TRBV29-1 to TRBJ1-1; D remains unclear. This CDR3 is 13 amino acids long. V was pared by 4 bases and J by 4 bases, with 13 bases between. From germline, CDR1 is SQVTM and CDR2 ANQGSEA. Here the CDR3 reads CSVGDTGGTEAFF. CDR3 DNA: TGCAGCGTTGGTGACACCGGAGGCACTGAAGCTTTCTTT. Variable domain in full (rest from reference TRBV29-1 and TRBJ1-1): SAVISQKPSRDICQRGTSLTIQCQVDSQVTMMFWYRQQPGQSLTLIATANQGSEATYESGFVIDKFPISRPNLTFSTLTVSNMSPEDSSIYLCSVGDTGGTEAFFGQGTRLTVV.

A remark on this clone: Since the CDR3 does not end with the conserved phenylalanine or tryptophan, this likely comes from a read error. V gene TRBV29-1 combines with J gene TRBJ2-3, with D possibly TRBD2 on 6 matching bases. CDR3 size: 13 residues. Per germline, CDR1 SQVTM and CDR2 ANQGSEA. Trimming took off 0 bases at V and 5 bases at J, with 9 bases between the two ends. DNA of the CDR3: TGCAGCGTTGAAGATTGGAGGGAAGATACGCAGTATTCT. This codes for CSVEDWREDTQYS.

This clone came up once. Other DNA variants within this sample encode the same CDR3. The CDR3 region has the DNA TGTGCCACCAGCAGAGAGTTGAACACTGAAGCTTTCTTT. This gives the protein CATSRELNTEAFF. The J gene is TRBJ1-1, the V gene TRBV15; D remains unclear. The CDR3 sequence is 13 residues long. The germline V and J ends were trimmed by 0 bases and 0 bases, with 2 bases remaining between them. The germline gives CDR1 LNHNV, CDR2 YYDKDF (reference sequence). Full variable domain (missing parts from reference TRBV15 and TRBJ1-1): DAMVIQNPRYQVTQFGKPVTLSCSQTLNHNVMYWYQQKSSQAPKLLFHYYDKDFNNEADTPDNFQSRRPNTSFCFLDIRSPGLGDTAMYLCATSRELNTEAFFGQGTRLTVV.

This chain links TRBV7-9 with TRBJ1-2; TRBD1 might be the D (5 bases). V was shortened by 1 base and J by 2 bases, with 5 bases between the two germline ends. The CDR3 is 13 amino acids. CDR1 SEHNR and CDR2 FQNEAQ come from the germline V gene (reference sequence). The DNA of the CDR3 is TGTGCCAGCAGCTTAGGGACAAACTATGGCTACACCTTC. Residues: CASSLGTNYGYTF. Based on the CDR3 plus reference TRBV7-9 and TRBJ1-2, the full variable domain is DTGVSQNPRHKITKRGQNVTFRCDPISEHNRLYWYRQTLGQGPEFLTYFQNEAQLEKSRLLSDRFSAERPKGSFSTLEIQRTEQGDSAMYLCASSLGTNYGYTFGSGTRLTVV.

V and J are TRBV29-1 and TRBJ2-3; no definite D call. The CDR3 is 12 amino acids. The V and J ends lost 8 bases and 6 bases respectively, with 15 bases between them. In germline, CDR1 is SQVTM, CDR2 ANQGSEA. The CDR3 here is CSHPTDSDTQYF. In DNA form, the CDR3 reads TGCAGCCACCCAACCGATTCCGATACGCAGTATTTT.

To note about this clone: The junction and the germline gene differ at one end; a read error may be behind it. This chain joins TRBV6-5 and TRBJ2-2, with TRBD2 matching over 7 bases. The CDR3 is 14 residues long. CDR1 MNHEY and CDR2 SVGAGI come from the germline V gene. The CDR3 is CASRKGGNAGELFF. In nucleotides, the CDR3 is TGTGCCAGCAGGAAGGGAGGGAACGCCGGGGAGCTGTTTTTT.

The chain is built from TRBV27 and TRBJ2-6; unclear D gene. CDR3 length equals 13 residues. Per the germline V gene, CDR1 is MNHEY and CDR2 is SMNVEV (reference sequence). With 8 bases removed from V and 2 bases from J, the gap between germline ends came to 7 bases. CDR3 amino acids: CASRTAGANVLTF. The CDR3 DNA follows: TGTGCCAGCCGCACTGCTGGGGCCAACGTCCTGACTTTC.

Points on this clone: Other DNA sequences of this sample code for an identical CDR3. The gene calls are TRBV30 and TRBJ2-6, with D tentatively TRBD2 (6 bases). The germline gives CDR1 GTSNPN, CDR2 SVGIG (reference sequence). Trimming cost V 3 bases and J 1 base, with 10 bases left between them. CDR3 size: 15 residues. In nucleotides, the CDR3 is TGTGCCTGGAGCCCCGGGGGATCTGGGGCCAACGTCCTGACTTTC. Protein product: CAWSPGGSGANVLTF. Complete variable domain (other parts from reference TRBV30 and TRBJ2-6): SQTIHQWPATLVQPVGSPLSLECTVEGTSNPNLYWYRQAAGRGLQLLFYSVGIGQISSEVPQNLSASRPQDRQFILSSKKLLLSDSGFYLCAWSPGGSGANVLTFGAGSRLTVL.

The V call is TRBV6-5, the J call TRBJ2-5; 10 bases are a match to TRBD1. This CDR3 has 14 amino acids. With 4 bases clipped from V and 6 bases from J, the junction kept 5 bases outside the gene matches. The germline gives CDR1 MNHEY, CDR2 SVGAGI. CDR3 in DNA: TGTGCCAGCAGTTCGACAGGGGGCACGAAGACCCAGTACTTC. This translates into CASSSTGGTKTQYF.

CDR3 in amino acids: CASSFDDQHSYEQYF. The CDR3 DNA is TGTGCCAGCAGTTTCGATGACCAACACTCCTACGAGCAGTACTTC. The chain combines TRBV28 with TRBJ2-7, with D uncertain. This CDR3 comprises 15 residues. The ends were cut back, 3 bases at V and 0 bases at J, with 12 bases in the middle. Germline CDR1 MDHEN, CDR2 SYDVKM. The variable domain in full, completed from reference TRBV28 and TRBJ2-7, reads DVKVTQSSRYLVKRTGEKVFLECVQDMDHENMFWYRQDPGLGLRLIYFSYDVKMKEKGDIPEGYSVSREKKERFSLILESASTNQTSMYLCASSFDDQHSYEQYFGPGTRLTVT.

This chain uses TRBV19 with TRBJ1-5; D possibly corresponds to TRBD1 (6 bases). CDR3 length equals 15 residues. V dropped 7 bases and J dropped 3 bases, with 16 bases sitting between them. Germline V gene sequence: CDR1 LNHDA, CDR2 SQIVND (reference sequence). The CDR3 reads CASTAGDRSNQPQHF. CDR3 in DNA: TGTGCCAGTACGGCTGGAGACAGGTCCAATCAGCCCCAGCATTTT.

This clone showed up just a few times. V and J are TRBV18 and TRBJ1-5, with no clear D. Germline values: CDR1 KGHSH, CDR2 LQKENI. V was cut by 5 bases and J by 4 bases, with 9 bases left in between. The CDR3 extends over 13 amino acids. CDR3 nucleotides: TGTGCCAGCTCAGAATCCGAAAATCAGCCCCAGCATTTT. Protein product: CASSESENQPQHF.

The V gene is TRBV23-1, the J gene TRBJ1-5; D uncertain. TRBV23-1 is assigned to the ORF class and has an uncertain function. There are 16 residues in the CDR3. Trimming left V 6 bases short and J 2 bases short, with 17 bases between. CDR3 DNA sequence: TGCGCCAGCAGCCGATCACCGAGTTCTGGCAATCAGCCCCAGCATTTT. This gives the protein CASSRSPSSGNQPQHF.

V and J are TRBV28 and TRBJ2-1; no firm D call. The CDR3 spans 13 residues. V was clipped by 6 bases and J by 4 bases, with 10 bases between them. Germline V CDR1 and CDR2: MDHEN, SYDVKM. CDR3 bases: TGTGCCAGCAGCTCCGGATCTTACAATGAGCAGTTCTTC. This sequence encodes CASSSGSYNEQFF.

The table lists this clone with a count of one. The chain links TRBV9 to TRBJ2-2; no reliable D call. V lost 0 bases to trimming and J lost 0 bases, with 9 bases between them. CDR3 length equals 16 residues. Germline-derived CDR1 and CDR2 are SGDLS and YYNGEE. For the CDR3, the DNA is TGTGCCAGCAGCGTAGCAAGCGCCCCGAACACCGGGGAGCTGTTTTTT. Translation gives CASSVASAPNTGELFF.

The J gene is TRBJ1-1, the V gene TRBV4-1; no clear D. This CDR3 comprises 14 residues. Trimming cost V 3 bases and J 1 base, with 9 bases left between them. Looked up from germline, CDR1 is MGHRA and CDR2 is YSYEKL. The CDR3 DNA is TGCGCCAGCAGCCACCGCAGCCAGAACACTGAAGCTTTCTTT. It is translated as CASSHRSQNTEAFF.

The chain has TRBV5-1 and TRBJ1-2; 7 bases map to TRBD1. Germline-derived CDR1 and CDR2 are SGHRS and YFSETQ. V trimming: 3 bases; J trimming: 6 bases; junction bases outside the gene matches: 8. The CDR3 loop spans 14 amino acids. CDR3 loop: CASSSSGTADGYTF. DNA of the CDR3: TGCGCCAGCAGCTCTTCCGGGACAGCGGATGGCTACACCTTC.

This chain joins TRBV29-1 and TRBJ2-2, with D uncertain. The CDR3 contains 11 residues. Germline loops: CDR1 SQVTM, CDR2 ANQGSEA. Trimming cost V 1 base and J 5 bases, with 2 bases left between them. CDR3 DNA sequence: TGCAGCGTTGAAGTTACCGGGGAGCTGTTTTTT. This gives the protein CSVEVTGELFF.

There are a few counts of this clone. This chain uses TRBV30 with TRBJ2-7, with TRBD2 identical over 7 bases. Germline V gives CDR1 GTSNPN, CDR2 SVGIG (reference sequence). The CDR3 has 14 amino acids. Unmatched junction bases numbered 7, after V lost 2 bases and J lost 3 bases. CDR3 residues: CAWSPPGGGYEQYF. For the CDR3, the DNA is TGTGCCTGGAGTCCCCCGGGGGGAGGCTACGAGCAGTACTTC.

This sequence joins TRBV29-1 and TRBJ1-2; D not certain. The CDR3 runs 13 residues. The germline CDR1 and CDR2 sequences are SQVTM and ANQGSEA. Trimming removed 3 bases from V and 6 bases from J, with 14 bases in between. The CDR3 DNA reads TGCAGCGTTGAGGTGTCCGGCCTGAATGGCTACACCTTC. Its protein is CSVEVSGLNGYTF.

The rearrangement links TRBV6-5 to TRBJ1-1; TRBD1 might be the D (5 bases). The CDR3 runs to 12 residues. Trimming took 5 bases from V and 3 from J, leaving 7 bases between them. From germline, CDR1 is MNHEY and CDR2 SVGAGI. The CDR3 DNA reads TGTGCCAGCAGTGGGACGTACACTGAAGCTTTCTTT. Translation: CASSGTYTEAFF.

This clone was seen only a few times. This clone may be a read error of a much larger clone one base away. In the same sample, other DNA sequences code for this CDR3. The chain joins TRBV7-9 to TRBJ2-5, with D uncertain. Germline lookup yields CDR1 SEHNR and CDR2 FQNEAQ (reference sequence). The CDR3 consists of 10 residues. V was trimmed by 5 bases and J by 4 bases, leaving 2 bases between them. CDR3 sequence reads: CASSRETQYF. The CDR3 DNA follows: TGTGCCAGCAGCCGAGAGACCCAGTACTTC.

The rearrangement joins TRBV29-1 to TRBJ2-2; D is tentatively TRBD1 or TRBD2 (5 bases each). V shed 1 base and J shed 0 bases, with 15 bases lying between them. Germline CDR1 reads SQVTM; CDR2 reads ANQGSEA. This CDR3 contains 17 residues. CDR3 in DNA: TGCAGCGTTGAAGGAACCAGGGACGACGCGAACACCGGGGAGCTGTTTTTT. This translates into CSVEGTRDDANTGELFF.